This TCR beta chain was sequenced during a study of blood T cells in healthy people across ages. The study's findings and limits: Using unsorted PBMCs precluded a conclusive naive versus antigen-experienced comparison.

A second PCR, run for about 7 to 11 cycles, used a sample-barcoded 5' primer plus a J-beta primer mix. MiXCR was run by TCRdb on the 5' RACE reads, yielding one entry per CDR3 protein. The profile shows 270,000 or so distinct CDR3 sequences, 27% of them singletons. The CDR3 covers 14 residues. CDR1 is LNHNV and CDR2 is YYDKDF in the germline V gene (reference sequence). Trimming removed 4 bases from V and 3 bases from J, with 13 bases in between. Of note for this clonotype: Its antigen is still unknown.

The chain is built from TRBV15 and TRBJ2-7; D might be TRBD1 (6 bases). What was sequenced was blood. The sequence was collected from a woman in her 70s in good health. In DNA, the CDR3 is TGTGCCACCAGCATAACCACAGGGATCTACGAGCAGTACTTC. This gives the protein CATSITTGIYEQYF. Full variable domain (missing parts from reference TRBV15 and TRBJ2-7): DAMVIQNPRYQVTQFGKPVTLSCSQTLNHNVMYWYQQKSSQAPKLLFHYYDKDFNNEADTPDNFQSRRPNTSFCFLDIRSPGLGDTAMYLCATSITTGIYEQYFGPGTRLTVT.